A selection of T cell receptor beta chains follows, all from one sample in a study. TCRdb reprocessed the 5' RACE reads with MiXCR, giving one entry per CDR3 protein. The profile covers fewer than 55,000 distinct CDR3 sequences, with 22% appearing a single time and 3.5% to 4.5% taken by the ten largest. Sequencing was carried out using Tregs sorted from a lymph node. These receptors came from a female donor with breast cancer. The CDR3 runs from the conserved cysteine through the conserved F or W. D genes are given only for firm matches. A clone size is listed for some rows: how often the clone was seen (once, few, many), or a class if it is expanded.

cdr3_aa cdr3_nt j_call d_call v_call clone_size
CASSLRDRASPLHF TGTGCCAGCAGCCTCCGGGACAGGGCTTCCCCCCTCCACTTT TRBJ1-6 TRBD1 TRBV3-1 few
CASSYGQGLTDTQYF TGCGCCAGCAGCTACGGACAGGGACTAACAGATACGCAGTATTTT TRBJ2-3 NA TRBV5-1 many
CSARDATSGGNTGELFF TGCAGTGCTAGAGATGCGACTAGCGGGGGGAACACCGGGGAGCTGTTTTTT TRBJ2-2 TRBD2 TRBV20-1 NA
CASSPTVFYEQYF TGTGCCAGCAGCCCGACAGTATTCTACGAGCAGTACTTC TRBJ2-7 NA TRBV7-9 few
CSARDGRLQETQYF TGCAGTGCTAGAGATGGGAGGTTACAAGAGACCCAGTACTTC TRBJ2-5 NA TRBV20-1 many
CATSSWTVADTQYF TGTGCCACCAGCAGTTGGACAGTGGCAGATACGCAGTATTTT TRBJ2-3 NA TRBV15 few
CASSQDGINPNYEQYF TGTGCCAGCAGTCAGGACGGCATTAACCCAAACTACGAGCAGTACTTC TRBJ2-7 NA TRBV27 few
CASSVMGRGTEKLFF TGTGCCAGCAGCGTAATGGGGCGTGGCACGGAAAAACTGTTTTTT TRBJ1-4 NA TRBV7-8 many
CASTKASGPYNEQFF TGTGCCAGCACCAAGGCTAGCGGCCCATACAATGAGCAGTTCTTC TRBJ2-1 TRBD2 TRBV27 many
CASSGVSTDTQYF TGTGCCAGCAGTGGGGTCAGCACAGATACGCAGTATTTT TRBJ2-3 NA TRBV2 NA
CSAPGQGSDEQFF TGCAGCGCCCCGGGACAGGGGTCGGATGAGCAGTTCTTC TRBJ2-1 TRBD1 TRBV29-1 NA
CSADKDTNTEAFF TGCAGTGCCGACAAGGACACGAACACTGAAGCTTTCTTT TRBJ1-1 NA TRBV20-1 few
CASSGGTAGNGYTF TGTGCCAGCAGCGGAGGGACCGCGGGAAATGGCTACACCTTC TRBJ1-2 NA TRBV9 many
CASSYLQQNTEAFF TGTGCCAGCAGTTACTTACAACAGAACACTGAAGCTTTCTTT TRBJ1-1 NA TRBV6-6 NA
CASSLGRDRGRDQYGYTF TGTGCCAGCAGTTTAGGACGGGACAGGGGACGGGACCAGTATGGCTACACCTTC TRBJ1-2 TRBD1 TRBV12-3/TRBV12-4 few
CTSSPLQGSDTQYF TGTACCAGCTCACCGTTACAGGGATCGGATACGCAGTATTTT TRBJ2-3 NA TRBV18 few
CSARDREGTSYEQFF TGCAGTGCTAGAGATCGGGAGGGGACTAGTTATGAGCAGTTCTTC TRBJ2-1 TRBD2 TRBV20-1 medium-sized
CSAVRETYEQYF TGCAGTGCTGTACGGGAGACCTACGAGCAGTACTTC TRBJ2-7 NA TRBV20-1 NA
CASTQGARSNQPQHF TGTGCCAGCACCCAGGGGGCGCGGAGCAATCAGCCCCAGCATTTT TRBJ1-5 TRBD1 TRBV28 few
CEPDRDPYEQYF TGTGAACCCGACCGGGACCCCTACGAGCAGTACTTC TRBJ2-7 NA TRBV24-1 many
CASSAGGRSDTQYF TGTGCCAGCTCCGCGGGCGGGAGGTCGGATACGCAGTATTTT TRBJ2-3 TRBD2 TRBV7-2 NA
CASSQEVVASGVSYEQYF TGTGCCAGCAGCCAAGAGGTAGTGGCTAGCGGCGTCTCCTACGAGCAGTACTTC TRBJ2-7 TRBD2 TRBV4-2 many
CASSLMGFGANVLTF TGCGCCAGCAGCTTGATGGGTTTTGGGGCCAACGTCCTGACTTTC TRBJ2-6 NA TRBV5-1 many
CASSRNQGNTEAFF TGTGCCAGCAGCCGTAATCAGGGGAACACTGAAGCTTTCTTT TRBJ1-1 NA TRBV6-5 many
CSAASGPDRGQFF TGCAGTGCTGCTAGCGGGCCGGACAGGGGGCAGTTCTTC TRBJ2-1 NA TRBV20-1 few
CASSLAGGDNEQFF TGCGCCAGCAGCTTGGCCGGAGGAGACAATGAGCAGTTCTTC TRBJ2-1 NA TRBV5-1 few
CASSRAGSDYNEQFF TGTGCCAGCAGCCGGGCGGGATCTGACTACAATGAGCAGTTCTTC TRBJ2-1 NA TRBV7-6 many
CASSQGPVQGNTIYF TGCGCCAGCAGCCAAGGTCCAGTGCAAGGAAACACCATATATTTT TRBJ1-3 NA TRBV4-1 NA
CASSWASSYNEQFF TGTGCCAGCAGTTGGGCGAGCTCCTACAATGAGCAGTTCTTC TRBJ2-1 NA TRBV27 few
CASSLWGKNTGELFF TGCGCCAGCAGCTTGTGGGGGAAGAACACCGGGGAGCTGTTTTTT TRBJ2-2 NA TRBV5-1 NA
CASSLTIGSSTDTQYF TGTGCCAGCAGTTTAACCATCGGGAGTAGCACAGATACGCAGTATTTT TRBJ2-3 NA TRBV27 many
CASSSRGEQFF TGTGCCAGCAGTTCCCGGGGCGAGCAGTTCTTC TRBJ2-1 NA TRBV12-3/TRBV12-4 many
CSASQETQYF TGCAGTGCTAGCCAAGAGACCCAGTACTTC TRBJ2-5 NA TRBV20-1 many
CASSLPGVSYNSPLHF TGTGCCAGCAGCTTACCCGGTGTCTCCTATAATTCACCCCTCCACTTT TRBJ1-6 NA TRBV7-2 few
CASGPRLRPLYNEQFF TGTGCCAGCGGCCCGCGCCTGCGGCCCCTCTACAATGAGCAGTTCTTC TRBJ2-1 NA TRBV6-2/TRBV6-3 medium-sized
CATSWRGGTDTQYF TGTGCCACCAGTTGGAGGGGAGGCACAGATACGCAGTATTTT TRBJ2-3 NA TRBV15 few
CASSQDRIAKNIQYF TGCGCCAGCAGCCAAGATCGGATAGCCAAAAACATTCAGTACTTC TRBJ2-4 NA TRBV4-1 NA
CASSQDYATRAMYEQYF TGTGCCAGCAGCCAAGATTATGCCACCAGGGCCATGTACGAGCAGTACTTC TRBJ2-7 NA TRBV4-2 medium-sized
CASTKRWEGPNEQFF TGTGCCAGCACAAAGAGGTGGGAGGGGCCCAATGAGCAGTTCTTC TRBJ2-1 TRBD2 TRBV9 few
CSARDLAGTGEQYF TGCAGTGCTAGAGATCTCGCGGGAACGGGCGAGCAGTACTTC TRBJ2-7 NA TRBV20-1 few
CASSQGIQDGYTF TGTGCCAGCAGCCAAGGGATTCAGGATGGCTACACCTTC TRBJ1-2 NA TRBV4-2 NA
CASSLEQNTGELFF TGTGCCAGCAGCTTAGAACAGAACACCGGGGAGCTGTTTTTT TRBJ2-2 NA TRBV11-1 many
CASSRQPSGRSYNEQFF TGTGCCAGCAGCCGCCAACCGAGCGGGCGCTCCTACAATGAGCAGTTCTTC TRBJ2-1 NA TRBV5-5 few
CASSFPSRGREDYGYTF TGTGCCAGCAGTTTCCCATCTCGAGGCAGGGAGGACTATGGCTACACCTTC TRBJ1-2 NA TRBV28 NA
CASLQALSYEQYF TGTGCCAGTTTACAGGCCCTCTCCTACGAGCAGTACTTC TRBJ2-7 NA TRBV28 NA
CASSQDGGSYNEQFF TGTGCCAGCAGCCAAGATGGAGGGTCCTACAATGAGCAGTTCTTC TRBJ2-1 NA TRBV7-3 few
CASSQETISGSLNEQYF TGCGCTAGCAGCCAAGAGACGATTAGCGGGAGTTTAAACGAGCAGTACTTC TRBJ2-7 TRBD2 TRBV4-1 NA
CASSQTSGSGTDTQYF TGTGCCAGCAGCCAAACTAGCGGGAGTGGTACAGATACGCAGTATTTT TRBJ2-3 TRBD2 TRBV4-2 many
CASSLLPTSLKTQYF TGTGCCAGCAGTTTACTCCCGACCTCATTAAAGACCCAGTACTTC TRBJ2-5 NA TRBV27 few
CASSKQGAASARGDTQYF TGTGCCAGCAGCAAACAGGGGGCGGCTAGCGCCCGAGGAGATACGCAGTATTTT TRBJ2-3 TRBD1 TRBV4-2 NA
CASSFNGASGETQYF TGTGCCAGCAGCTTTAACGGGGCGTCAGGAGAGACCCAGTACTTC TRBJ2-5 NA TRBV7-6 many
CASSFQTANTGELFF TGCGCCAGCAGCTTCCAGACAGCGAACACCGGGGAGCTGTTTTTT TRBJ2-2 NA TRBV5-1 NA
CASGDIAGTNTGELFF TGTGCCAGCGGTGACATAGCGGGTACAAACACCGGGGAGCTGTTTTTT TRBJ2-2 TRBD2 TRBV6-1 NA
CSASSLREFSRAGDEQFF TGCAGTGCTAGCTCTCTGCGGGAGTTTTCCCGTGCGGGGGATGAGCAGTTCTTC TRBJ2-1 TRBD2 TRBV20-1 NA
CASSHGTGRDTEAFF TGCGCCAGCAGCCACGGGACAGGGCGGGACACTGAAGCTTTCTTT TRBJ1-1 TRBD1 TRBV4-1 few
CASSLWGGEGQETQYF TGTGCCAGCAGTTTATGGGGAGGGGAGGGTCAAGAGACCCAGTACTTC TRBJ2-5 TRBD2 TRBV28 few
CASGSGGSNQPQHF TGTGCCAGCGGTTCAGGGGGGAGCAATCAGCCCCAGCATTTT TRBJ1-5 TRBD1 TRBV28 NA
CASSPGQGRTGANVLTF TGTGCCAGCAGCCCGGGACAGGGGAGGACTGGGGCCAACGTCCTGACTTTC TRBJ2-6 TRBD1 TRBV6-5 many